What follows is one T cell receptor (beta chain) and its context. The data belong to a study of T cells in localized non-small cell lung cancer. The V segment lost 5 bases and the J segment 1 base; nucleotides outside the gene matches: 9. The CDR3 runs 16 residues. Germline V gene sequence: CDR1 LNHDA, CDR2 SQIVND (reference sequence). Assay used: immunoSEQ multiplex PCR; TCRdb lists only in-frame clones, some missing. The sample has around 67,000 clones; 85% to 90% are singletons. The receptor was isolated from a woman aged 35-75 years with stage I lung adenocarcinoma. This rearrangement joins TRBV19 to TRBJ2-5, with 8 bases lining up with TRBD1. The sequences come from peripheral blood, collected before any cancer treatment. The CDR3 coding sequence is TGTGCCAGTAGTCGACAGGGGCTCGGCTTCCAAGAGACCCAGTACTTC. As protein: CASSRQGLGFQETQYF.